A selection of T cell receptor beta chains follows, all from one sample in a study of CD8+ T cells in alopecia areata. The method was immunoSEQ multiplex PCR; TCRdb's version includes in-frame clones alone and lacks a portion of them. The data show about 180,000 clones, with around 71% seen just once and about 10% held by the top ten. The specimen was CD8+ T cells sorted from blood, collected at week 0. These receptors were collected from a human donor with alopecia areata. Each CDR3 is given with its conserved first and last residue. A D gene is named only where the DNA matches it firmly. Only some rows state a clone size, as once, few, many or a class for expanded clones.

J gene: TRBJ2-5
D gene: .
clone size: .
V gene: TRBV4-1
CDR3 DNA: TGCGCCAGCAGCCTGCGGGCCTTAGAAGAGACCCAGTACTTC
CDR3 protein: CASSLRALEETQYF

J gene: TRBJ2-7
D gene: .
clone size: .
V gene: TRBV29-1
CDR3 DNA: TGCAGCGTGACCCTTAACTACGAGCAGTACTTC
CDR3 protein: CSVTLNYEQYF

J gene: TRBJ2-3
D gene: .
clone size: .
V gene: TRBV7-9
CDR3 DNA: TGTGCCAGCAGCTTCGGGGATACGCAGTATTTT
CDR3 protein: CASSFGDTQYF

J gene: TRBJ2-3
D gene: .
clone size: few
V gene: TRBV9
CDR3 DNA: TGTGCCAGCAGCACAGAGGTCCCAGATACGCAGTATTTT
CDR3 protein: CASSTEVPDTQYF

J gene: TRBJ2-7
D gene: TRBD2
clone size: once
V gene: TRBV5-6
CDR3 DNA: TGTGAGACCCAATTAGGTCCAGCGGGGGACTACGAGCAGTACTTC
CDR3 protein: CETQLGPAGDYEQYF

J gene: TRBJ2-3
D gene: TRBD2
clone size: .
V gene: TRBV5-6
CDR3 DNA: TGTGCCAGCAGCAACCTCGAGCGGGGGCGCACAGATACGCAGTATTTT
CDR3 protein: CASSNLERGRTDTQYF

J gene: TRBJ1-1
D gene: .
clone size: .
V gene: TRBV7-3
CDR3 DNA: TGTGCCAGCAGCTTCTCCGGGACGAACACTGAAGCTTTCTTT
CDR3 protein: CASSFSGTNTEAFF

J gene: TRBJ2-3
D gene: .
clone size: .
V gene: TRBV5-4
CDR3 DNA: TGTGCCAGCAGCGGGTCAGATACGCAGTATTTT
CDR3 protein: CASSGSDTQYF

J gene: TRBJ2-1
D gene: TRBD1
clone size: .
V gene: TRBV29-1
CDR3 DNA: TGCAGCGAGTATACAGGGGACGGTGAGCAGTTCTTC
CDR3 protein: CSEYTGDGEQFF

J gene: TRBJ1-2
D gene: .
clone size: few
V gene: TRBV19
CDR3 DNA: TGTGCCAGTAGTATGAAGGGAGGAAGCTATGGCTACACCTTC
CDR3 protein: CASSMKGGSYGYTF

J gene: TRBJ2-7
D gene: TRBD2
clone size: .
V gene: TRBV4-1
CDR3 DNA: TGCGCCAGCAGCCGAACACTTAGCGGGGCTACCTACGAGCAGTACTTC
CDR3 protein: CASSRTLSGATYEQYF

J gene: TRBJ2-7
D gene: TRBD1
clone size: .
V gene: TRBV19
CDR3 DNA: TGTGCCAGTAGGACAGGGGGACTCGACGAGCAGTACTTC
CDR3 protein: CASRTGGLDEQYF

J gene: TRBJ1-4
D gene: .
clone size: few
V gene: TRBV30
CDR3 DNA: TGTGCCTGGAGTGTTGGGGGAAATAATGAAAAACTGTTTTTT
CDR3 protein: CAWSVGGNNEKLFF

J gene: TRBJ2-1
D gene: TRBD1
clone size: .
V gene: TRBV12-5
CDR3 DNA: TGTGCTAGTGGTTTGGAGGGGGCAACCTACAATGAGCAGTTCTTC
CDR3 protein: CASGLEGATYNEQFF

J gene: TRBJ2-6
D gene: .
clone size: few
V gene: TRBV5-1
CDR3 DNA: TGCGCCAGCAGCTTGGTGGCTAGCGCACCAAACTCTGGGGCCAACGTCCTGACTTTC
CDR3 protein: CASSLVASAPNSGANVLTF

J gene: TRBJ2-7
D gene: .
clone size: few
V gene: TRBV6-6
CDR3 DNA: TGTGCCAGCAGTCCCACGTTGAACGAGCAGTACTTC
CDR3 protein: CASSPTLNEQYF

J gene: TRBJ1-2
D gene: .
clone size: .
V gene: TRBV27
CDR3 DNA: TGTGCCAGCAGCACTTCGGGGAAATTTAACTATGGCTACACCTTC
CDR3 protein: CASSTSGKFNYGYTF

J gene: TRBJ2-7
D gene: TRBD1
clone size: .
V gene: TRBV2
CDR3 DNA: TGTGCCAGCAGAGGGACAGGAACCGAGCAGTACTTC
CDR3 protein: CASRGTGTEQYF

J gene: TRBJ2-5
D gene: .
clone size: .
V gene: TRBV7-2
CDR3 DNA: TGTGCCAGCAGCCGAACGACGCGGAGGCTGGGGGAGACCCAGTACTTC
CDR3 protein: CASSRTTRRLGETQYF

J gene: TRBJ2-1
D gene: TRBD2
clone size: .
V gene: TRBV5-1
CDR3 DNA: TGCGCCAGCAGCTTCACTCTAGCGGGGGGAAACAATGAGCAGTTCTTC
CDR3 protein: CASSFTLAGGNNEQFF

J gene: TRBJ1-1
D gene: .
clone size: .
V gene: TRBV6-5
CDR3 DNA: TGTGCCAGCAGTCTCGACAACACTGAAGCTTTCTTT
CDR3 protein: CASSLDNTEAFF

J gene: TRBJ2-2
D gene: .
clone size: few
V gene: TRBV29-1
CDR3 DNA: TGCAGCGTTGCGGGGGACGCCGGGGAGCTGTTTTTT
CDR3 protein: CSVAGDAGELFF

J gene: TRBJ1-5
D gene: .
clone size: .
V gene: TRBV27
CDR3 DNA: TGTGCCAGCAGTTTATGGGGTGCCTTAAATCAGCCCCAGCATTTT
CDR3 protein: CASSLWGALNQPQHF

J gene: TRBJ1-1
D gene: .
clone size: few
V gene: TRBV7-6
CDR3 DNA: TGTGCCAGCAGCTTAAGTGGGGGACTAGGGGCAACCACTGAAGCTTTCTTT
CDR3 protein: CASSLSGGLGATTEAFF

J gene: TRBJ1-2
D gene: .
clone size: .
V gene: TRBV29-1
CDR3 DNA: TGCAGCGTTGGGGATATGGGCTATGGCTACACCTTC
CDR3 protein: CSVGDMGYGYTF

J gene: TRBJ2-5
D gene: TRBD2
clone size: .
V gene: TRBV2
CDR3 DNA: TGTGCCAGCAGTGGACTAGCGGGAGAGACCCAGTACTTC
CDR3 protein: CASSGLAGETQYF

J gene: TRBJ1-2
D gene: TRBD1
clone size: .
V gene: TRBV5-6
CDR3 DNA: TGTGCCAGCAGCATGGACAGGGGGCGAGGCTACACCTTC
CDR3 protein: CASSMDRGRGYTF

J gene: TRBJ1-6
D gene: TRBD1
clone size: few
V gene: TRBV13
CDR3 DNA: TGTGCCAGCAGATCCGGGACAGGGGTTTCACCCCTCCACTTT
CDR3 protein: CASRSGTGVSPLHF

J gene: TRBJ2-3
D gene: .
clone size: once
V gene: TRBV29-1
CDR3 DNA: TGCAGCGTTGATGCCAGCACTAGCACAGATACGCAGTATTTT
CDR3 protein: CSVDASTSTDTQYF

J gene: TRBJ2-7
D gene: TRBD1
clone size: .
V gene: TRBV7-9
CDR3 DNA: TGTGCCAGCAGCTTCCCAGGACAGGGTCAACCCTACGAGCAGTACTTC
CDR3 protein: CASSFPGQGQPYEQYF

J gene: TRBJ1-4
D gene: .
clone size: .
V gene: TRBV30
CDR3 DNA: TGTGCCTGGATACCCAGGGGTCGTGAAAAACTGTTTTTT
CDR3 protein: CAWIPRGREKLFF

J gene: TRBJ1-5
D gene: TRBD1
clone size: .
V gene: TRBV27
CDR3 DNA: TGTGCCAGCAGGACAGGGGTTCAGCCCCAGCATTTT
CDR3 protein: CASRTGVQPQHF

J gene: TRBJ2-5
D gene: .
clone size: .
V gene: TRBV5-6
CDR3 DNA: TGTGCCAGCAGCCCCGGAATTTCGGCCCAGTACTTC
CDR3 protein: CASSPGISAQYF

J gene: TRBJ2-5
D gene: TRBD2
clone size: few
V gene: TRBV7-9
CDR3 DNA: TGTGCCAGCACCACCGGGACTACTAGATTAGAGACCCAGTACTTC
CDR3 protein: CASTTGTTRLETQYF

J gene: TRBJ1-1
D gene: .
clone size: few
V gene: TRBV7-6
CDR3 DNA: TGTGCCAGCAGCCCCACGACAGTGCTGAACACTGAAGCTTTCTTT
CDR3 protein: CASSPTTVLNTEAFF

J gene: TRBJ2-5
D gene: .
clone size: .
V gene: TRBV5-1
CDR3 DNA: TGCGCCAGCAGCTTGGTGTCAGACCAAGAGACCCAGTACTTC
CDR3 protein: CASSLVSDQETQYF

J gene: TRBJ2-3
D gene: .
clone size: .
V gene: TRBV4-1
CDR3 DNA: TGCGCCAGCAGCCAAGCGCCCAGGCGCACAGATACGCAGTATTTT
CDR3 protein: CASSQAPRRTDTQYF